These 3 T cell receptor beta chains were sequenced from one sample in a study of shared clonotypes between healthy human individuals. Terminally differentiated effector memory CD45RA+ cells were left out of the naive CD8 fraction, which was CD45RO-negative and positively selected for CCR7. TCRdb's copy holds only in-frame clones and misses some; the assay was immunoSEQ multiplex PCR. The data hold about 2 million clones, with just under 95% observed a single time. Sequenced sample: naive CD8+ T cells sorted from blood. The receptors stem from a man aged 18 to 30 in good health.

The chain recombines TRBV6-1 with TRBJ2-7; D remains unclear. This CDR3 contains 13 residues. Deletions cut 8 bases from V and 3 bases from J, with 14 bases between. CDR1 is MNHNS, CDR2 SASEGT, per germline. CDR3 sequence: CASRPLEGYEQYF. CDR3 sequence (DNA): TGTGCCAGCCGACCCCTGGAAGGCTACGAGCAGTACTTC.

On this clone itself: The identical CDR3 is also encoded by other nucleotide sequences in the sample. J is TRBJ1-1 and V is TRBV30, with 8 bases matching TRBD1. Germline CDR1 and CDR2: GTSNPN and SVGIG (reference sequence). This CDR3 is 13 amino acids long. V shed 0 bases, J shed 5 bases, and the junction held 2 bases outside the gene matches. CDR3 sequence: CAWSVQGDTEAFF. In nucleotides, the CDR3 is TGTGCCTGGAGTGTACAGGGGGATACTGAAGCTTTCTTT.

CDR3 in DNA: TGTGCCAGCAGCCAAGATCCGGGACGGTTCACAGATACGCAGTATTTT. It codes for CASSQDPGRFTDTQYF. V gene TRBV14 combines with J gene TRBJ2-3; D tentatively reads TRBD1 or TRBD2 (5 bases each). The V gene lost 0 bases and the J gene lost 2 bases, with 12 bases spanning the gap. The length of the CDR3 is 16 residues. Germline V gene lookup returns CDR1 SGHDN and CDR2 FVKESK.